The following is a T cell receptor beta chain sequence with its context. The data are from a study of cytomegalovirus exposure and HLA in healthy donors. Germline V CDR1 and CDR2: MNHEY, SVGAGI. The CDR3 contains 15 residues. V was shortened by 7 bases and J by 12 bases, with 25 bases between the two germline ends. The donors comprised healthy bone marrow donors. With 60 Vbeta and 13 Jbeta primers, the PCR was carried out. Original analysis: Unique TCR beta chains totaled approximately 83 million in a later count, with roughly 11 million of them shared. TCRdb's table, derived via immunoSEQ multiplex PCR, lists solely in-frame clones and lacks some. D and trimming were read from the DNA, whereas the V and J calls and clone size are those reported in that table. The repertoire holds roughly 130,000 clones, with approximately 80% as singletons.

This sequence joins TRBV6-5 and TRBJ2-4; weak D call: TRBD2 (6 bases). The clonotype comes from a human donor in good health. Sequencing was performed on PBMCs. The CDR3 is CASTSYRSGAGYQYF. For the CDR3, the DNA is TGTGCCAGCACAAGTTATAGGTCGGGAGCGGGTTATCAGTACTTC.